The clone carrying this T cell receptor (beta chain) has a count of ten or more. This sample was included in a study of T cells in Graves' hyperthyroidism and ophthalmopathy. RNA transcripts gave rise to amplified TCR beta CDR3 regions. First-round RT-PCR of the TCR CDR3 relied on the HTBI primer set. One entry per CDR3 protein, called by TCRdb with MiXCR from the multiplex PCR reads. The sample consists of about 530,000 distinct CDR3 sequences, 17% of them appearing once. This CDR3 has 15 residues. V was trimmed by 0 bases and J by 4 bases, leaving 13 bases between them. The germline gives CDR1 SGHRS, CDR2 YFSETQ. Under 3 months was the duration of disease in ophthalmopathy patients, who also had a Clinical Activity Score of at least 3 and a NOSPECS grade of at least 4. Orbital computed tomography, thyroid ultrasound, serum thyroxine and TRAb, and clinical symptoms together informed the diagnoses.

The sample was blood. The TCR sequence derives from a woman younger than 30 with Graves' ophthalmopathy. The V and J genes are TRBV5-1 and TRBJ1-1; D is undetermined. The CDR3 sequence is CASSLDRPQVTEAFF. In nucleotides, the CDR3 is TGCGCCAGCAGCTTGGACAGACCTCAGGTCACTGAAGCTTTCTTT.